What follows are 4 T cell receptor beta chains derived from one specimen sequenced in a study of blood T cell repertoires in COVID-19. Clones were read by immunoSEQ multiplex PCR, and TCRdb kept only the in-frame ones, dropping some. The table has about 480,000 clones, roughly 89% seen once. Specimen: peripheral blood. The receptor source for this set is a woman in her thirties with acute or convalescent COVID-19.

For the CDR3, the DNA is TGTGCCAGCAAGGGGGACACCGGGGAGCTGTTTTTT. It yields the protein CASKGDTGELFF. The rearrangement links TRBV7-3 to TRBJ2-2, with D tentatively TRBD1 (6 bases). CDR3 size: 12 residues. Germline V gives CDR1 SGHTA, CDR2 FQGTGA. V lost 7 bases, J lost 3 bases, and 6 bases lay in between.

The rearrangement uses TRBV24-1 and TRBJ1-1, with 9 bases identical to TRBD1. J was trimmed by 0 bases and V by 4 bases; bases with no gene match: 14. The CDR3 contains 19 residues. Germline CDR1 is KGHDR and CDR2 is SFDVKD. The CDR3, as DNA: TGTGCCACCAGTGAGCCTACCCTCTCAACAGGGGGCTTGAACACTGAAGCTTTCTTT. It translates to CATSEPTLSTGGLNTEAFF.

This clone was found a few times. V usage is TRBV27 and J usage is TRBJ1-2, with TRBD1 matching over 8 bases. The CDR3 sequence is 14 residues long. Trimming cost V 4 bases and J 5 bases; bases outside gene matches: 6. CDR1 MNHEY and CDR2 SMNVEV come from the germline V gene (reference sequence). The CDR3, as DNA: TGTGCCAGCAGTTCCATGACAGGGGTTTATGGCTACACCTTC. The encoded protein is CASSSMTGVYGYTF.

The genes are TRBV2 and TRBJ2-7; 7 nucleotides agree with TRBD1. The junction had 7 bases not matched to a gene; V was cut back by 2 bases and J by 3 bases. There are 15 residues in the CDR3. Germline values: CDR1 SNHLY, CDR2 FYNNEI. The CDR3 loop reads CASSESTGVLYEQYF. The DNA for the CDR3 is TGTGCCAGCAGTGAAAGTACAGGGGTACTCTACGAGCAGTACTTC.